This entry lists 21 T cell receptor beta chains sequenced from one sample in a study of response to subunit inactivated influenza vaccine. TCRdb reprocessed the RT-PCR reads with MiXCR, giving one entry per CDR3 protein. The sample consists of a few hundred thousand distinct CDR3 sequences, 11% to 15% of them appearing once. Sequencing used PBMCs from blood, obtained 11 to 12 days after vaccination. The receptors were gathered from a man aged 45-60 years who received an inactivated influenza vaccine.

The chain is built from TRBV29-1 and TRBJ1-1; no reliable D call. V was pared by 2 bases and J by 5 bases, with 9 bases between. Germline-derived CDR1 and CDR2 are SQVTM and ANQGSEA. The CDR3 spans 12 residues. CDR3 in DNA: TGCAGCGTTGAAAAAGGGATGACTGAAGCTTTCTTT. It encodes CSVEKGMTEAFF. Using reference TRBV29-1 and TRBJ1-1 for the parts outside the CDR3, the full variable domain is SAVISQKPSRDICQRGTSLTIQCQVDSQVTMMFWYRQQPGQSLTLIATANQGSEATYESGFVIDKFPISRPNLTFSTLTVSNMSPEDSSIYLCSVEKGMTEAFFGQGTRLTVV.

The genes are TRBV5-1 and TRBJ2-3, with TRBD2 matching 13 bases. Losses at the gene ends were 4 bases for V and 1 base for J; bases not matched to a gene: 3. The CDR3 has 16 amino acids. The germline V gene encodes CDR1 SGHRS and CDR2 YFSETQ. CDR3 DNA sequence: TGCGCCAGCAGCCCAACTAGCGGGGGGGGCACAGATACGCAGTATTTT. Its translation is CASSPTSGGGTDTQYF.

V is TRBV9 and J is TRBJ2-1; D is undetermined. CDR3 length: 14 residues. Trimming removed 0 bases at V and 6 bases at J, with 10 bases between. CDR1 and CDR2 from the germline V gene are SGDLS and YYNGEE. The CDR3 DNA reads TGTGCCAGCAGCGTAGCTCCTTCAGTCAATGAGCAGTTCTTC. As protein: CASSVAPSVNEQFF.

This chain joins TRBV12-3 or TRBV12-4 and TRBJ2-5; 8 bases agree with TRBD1. The CDR3 totals 14 residues. Losses at the gene ends were 6 bases for V and 2 bases for J; bases not matched to a gene: 5. The CDR3 loop reads CASRRDRRQETQYF. The CDR3 nucleotides are TGTGCCAGCAGAAGGGACAGGAGACAAGAGACCCAGTACTTC.

The V gene is TRBV11-2, the J gene TRBJ1-2; the D is unclear. The germline V gene has CDR1 SGHAT and CDR2 FQNNGV. V was trimmed by 4 bases and J by 2 bases, leaving 11 bases between them. CDR3 length: 14 amino acids. In DNA form, the CDR3 reads TGTGCCAGCAGCTGGGGTGGAGGCAACTATGGCTACACCTTC. Its protein is CASSWGGGNYGYTF. Supplemented by reference TRBV11-2 and TRBJ1-2, the full variable domain reads EAGVAQSPRYKIIEKRQSVAFWCNPISGHATLYWYQQILGQGPKLLIQFQNNGVVDDSQLPKDRFSAERLKGVDSTLKIQPAKLEDSAVYLCASSWGGGNYGYTFGSGTRLTVV.

At least ten counts were recorded for this clonotype. This chain joins TRBV7-9 and TRBJ2-1; the D call may be TRBD1 or TRBD2 (5 bases each). This CDR3 comprises 12 residues. V lost 4 bases and J 7 bases, leaving 8 bases between the germline ends. Germline CDR1 is SEHNR and CDR2 is FQNEAQ (reference sequence). The CDR3 DNA sequence: TGTGCCAGCAGCTGGGACGGGAATGAGCAGTTCTTC. Protein: CASSWDGNEQFF.

This clonotype was recorded at least ten times. The rearrangement links TRBV12-3 or TRBV12-4 to TRBJ2-2, with D tentatively TRBD1 (5 bases). Deletions cut 5 bases from V and 3 bases from J, with 10 bases between. This CDR3 comprises 14 residues. CDR3 protein: CASSPTGYTGELFF. The CDR3 nucleotides are TGTGCCAGCAGTCCAACAGGTTACACCGGGGAGCTGTTTTTT.

This rearrangement joins TRBV7-3 to TRBJ2-3; 7 bases agree with TRBD1. Germline assignment: CDR1 SGHTA and CDR2 FQGTGA. The CDR3 runs to 16 residues. J gave up 4 bases and V 0 bases, and 7 bases lay outside the gene matches. The CDR3 here is CASSLTRQGRADTQYF. In DNA, the CDR3 is TGTGCCAGCAGCTTAACCCGACAGGGACGTGCAGATACGCAGTATTTT.

The genes are TRBV7-2 and TRBJ2-1; no clear D gene. CDR3 length equals 15 residues. CDR1 is SGHTA and CDR2 is FQGNSA in the germline V gene. V was shortened by 4 bases and J by 7 bases, with 17 bases between the two germline ends. CDR3 region: CASSSPRPTTNEQFF. Here the CDR3 DNA reads TGTGCCAGCAGCTCCCCGCGGCCGACAACTAATGAGCAGTTCTTC.

This clonotype was observed a handful of times. CDR3 bases: TGTGCCAGCAGCGGTCCAAACTCTGGGGCCAACGTCCTGACTTTC. Translating it yields CASSGPNSGANVLTF. The genes are TRBV12-3 or TRBV12-4 and TRBJ2-6, with unresolved D. The V gene lost 6 bases and the J gene lost 0 bases, with 9 bases spanning the gap. This CDR3 contains 15 residues.

The chain recombines TRBV30 with TRBJ2-7, with D perhaps matching TRBD1 (5 bases). The CDR3 consists of 14 residues. V gave up 2 bases and J gave up 4 bases, with 15 bases separating them. Germline values: CDR1 GTSNPN, CDR2 SVGIG (reference sequence). CDR3: CAWSSTAPIYEQYF. CDR3 DNA sequence: TGTGCCTGGAGTTCGACAGCCCCTATTTACGAGCAGTACTTC.

The chain combines TRBV20-1 with TRBJ1-6, with TRBD1 identical over 9 bases. Germline CDR1 and CDR2: DFQATT and SNEGSKA (reference sequence). Trimming cost V 2 bases and J 6 bases; bases outside gene matches: 11. The CDR3 spans 17 residues. The CDR3 here is CSARNTGGQSPNSPLHF. For the CDR3, the DNA is TGCAGTGCTAGAAACACAGGGGGCCAAAGCCCTAATTCACCCCTCCACTTT.

The V and J genes are TRBV4-1 and TRBJ2-2; tentative D call: TRBD2 (5 bases). This CDR3 spans 16 amino acids. Germline V gives CDR1 MGHRA, CDR2 YSYEKL. The germline V and J ends were trimmed by 0 bases and 4 bases, with 12 bases remaining between them. The CDR3 region has the DNA TGCGCCAGCAGCCAAGAATCGGGGTTGAGCACCGGGGAGCTGTTTTTT. Translation: CASSQESGLSTGELFF.

This clonotype was counted only a few times. The chain links TRBV28 to TRBJ2-2; D possibly corresponds to TRBD1 (6 bases). Germline loops: CDR1 MDHEN, CDR2 SYDVKM. Trimming stripped 3 bases from V and 0 bases from J, with 8 bases between. The CDR3 has 15 amino acids. DNA of the CDR3: TGTGCCAGCAGTTTTACAGGGCCGAACACCGGGGAGCTGTTTTTT. This codes for CASSFTGPNTGELFF.

CDR3 protein: CASSGGQAPTDTQYF. The CDR3 DNA is TGTGCCAGCAGTGGCGGACAGGCCCCCACAGATACGCAGTATTTT. The gene calls are TRBV6-1 and TRBJ2-3, with 7 nucleotides matching TRBD1. CDR3 length equals 15 residues. From germline, CDR1 is MNHNS and CDR2 SASEGT. V dropped 4 bases and J dropped 2; count of bases not matched to a gene: 6.

The sample holds a few counts of this clonotype. The chain recombines TRBV14 with TRBJ2-7; a possible D gene is TRBD2 (6 bases). V was clipped by 4 bases and J by 3 bases, with 16 bases between them. This CDR3 is 15 amino acids long. Germline V gives CDR1 SGHDN, CDR2 FVKESK. The DNA of the CDR3 is TGTGCCAGCAGCCCCCTCGTCGGGGGTAGCTACGAGCAGTACTTC. It is translated as CASSPLVGGSYEQYF.

The chain is built from TRBV7-9 and TRBJ1-2; D is uncertain. V gave up 3 bases and J gave up 5 bases, with 13 bases separating them. The CDR3 is made up of 14 amino acids. CDR1 is SEHNR and CDR2 is FQNEAQ in the germline V gene (reference sequence). The CDR3 spells CASSLSYTPYGYTF. DNA of the CDR3: TGTGCCAGCAGCTTGTCGTACACTCCGTATGGCTACACCTTC.

This clonotype occurred a few times. V and J are TRBV21-1 and TRBJ2-1. TRBV21-1 has pseudogene status. The CDR3 sequence is 13 residues long. The CDR3 DNA follows: TGTGCCAGCAGCAAAGGGCCGGGGAATGAGCAGTTCTTC. Amino acid sequence: CASSKGPGNEQFF.

There are a few counts of this clonotype. The rearrangement links TRBV28 to TRBJ2-3; D ambiguous. The V end lost 7 bases, the J end lost 14 bases, and 16 bases lay between the germline ends. The CDR3 spans 11 residues. The germline CDR1 and CDR2 sequences are MDHEN and SYDVKM. The CDR3 nucleotides are TGTGCCAGCAACCGAGACGGCGTTCCGTATTTT. As protein: CASNRDGVPYF.

This clonotype was observed a few times. This sequence joins TRBV12-3 or TRBV12-4 and TRBJ2-5, with TRBD2 matching over 11 bases. This CDR3 comprises 15 residues. Trimming removed 6 bases from V and 7 bases from J; junction bases left unmatched: 10. In DNA, the CDR3 is TGTGCCAGCAGCTCGACTAGCGGGGCAGGGTTGACCCAGTACTTC. Protein product: CASSSTSGAGLTQYF.

This chain joins TRBV28 and TRBJ2-5; D remains unclear. Between the trimmed V and J ends, which lost 6 bases and 5 bases, there was a span of 16 bases. The CDR3 runs 14 residues. Looked up from germline, CDR1 is MDHEN and CDR2 is SYDVKM. The CDR3 protein is CASSEPPNRETQYF. The CDR3 coding sequence is TGTGCCAGCAGCGAGCCTCCTAATCGGGAGACCCAGTACTTC.